What follows describes a single TCR beta chain. Its antigen is not known. Stated treatment: roughly ten-day PBMC culture with coronavirus spike peptide pools or control peptides (ViraFEST assay). This specimen belongs to a study of vaccination and CD4 T cells after COVID-19. The CDR3 extends over 18 amino acids. The junction had 10 bases not matched to a gene; V was cut back by 4 bases and J by 3 bases. CDR1 is LGHNA, CDR2 YNFKEQ, per germline. With the Oncomine TCR Beta short-read assay, DNA from cultured CD4+ T cells was sequenced. MiXCR, run by TCRdb on the PCR reads, gives a single entry per CDR3 protein. The repertoire consists of some 15,000 distinct CDR3 sequences, with around 50% occurring once and the leading ten covering 7.5% to 9%.

The V gene is TRBV4-2, the J gene TRBJ2-2, with 11 bases identical to TRBD2. Sequenced material: CD4+ T cells from blood, cultured in vitro. The source of this sequence is a human donor who had recovered from COVID-19. CDR3: CASSRRLAGTADTGELFF. The CDR3 bases are TGTGCCAGCAGCCGAAGACTAGCGGGAACCGCGGACACCGGGGAGCTGTTTTTT.